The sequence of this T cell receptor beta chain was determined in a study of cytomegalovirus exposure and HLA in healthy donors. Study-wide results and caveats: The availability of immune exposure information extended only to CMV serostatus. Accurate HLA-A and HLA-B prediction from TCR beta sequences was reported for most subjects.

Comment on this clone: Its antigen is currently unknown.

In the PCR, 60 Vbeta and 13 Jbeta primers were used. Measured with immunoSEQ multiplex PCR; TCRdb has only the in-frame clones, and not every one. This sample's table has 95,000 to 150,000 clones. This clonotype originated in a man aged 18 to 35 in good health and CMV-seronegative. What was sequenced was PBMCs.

Here the CDR3 reads CSVRQRLNTEAFF. For the CDR3, the DNA is TGCAGCGTTCGACAGAGGCTGAACACTGAAGCTTTCTTT. The chain is built from TRBV29-1 and TRBJ1-1, with a tentative D call TRBD1 (5 bases). The CDR3 extends over 13 amino acids. The germline CDR1 and CDR2 sequences are SQVTM and ANQGSEA. V gave up 5 bases and J gave up 0 bases, with 10 bases separating them.